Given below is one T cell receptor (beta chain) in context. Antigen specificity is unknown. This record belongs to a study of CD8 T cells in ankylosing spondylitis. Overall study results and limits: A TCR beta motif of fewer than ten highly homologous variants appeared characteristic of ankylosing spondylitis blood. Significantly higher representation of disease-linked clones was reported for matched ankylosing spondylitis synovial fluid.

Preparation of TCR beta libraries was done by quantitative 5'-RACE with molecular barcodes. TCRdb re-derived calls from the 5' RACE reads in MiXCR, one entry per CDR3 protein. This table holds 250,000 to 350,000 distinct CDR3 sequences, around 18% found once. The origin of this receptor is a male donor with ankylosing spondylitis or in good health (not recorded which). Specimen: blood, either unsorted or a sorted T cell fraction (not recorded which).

CDR3 bases: TGTGCCAGCAGTTACACAATAGCCAAAAACATTCAGTACTTC. It translates to CASSYTIAKNIQYF. V and J are TRBV12-3 or TRBV12-4 and TRBJ2-4; unclear D gene. The CDR3 is 14 residues long. Trimming cost V 4 bases and J 0 bases, with 7 bases left between them.